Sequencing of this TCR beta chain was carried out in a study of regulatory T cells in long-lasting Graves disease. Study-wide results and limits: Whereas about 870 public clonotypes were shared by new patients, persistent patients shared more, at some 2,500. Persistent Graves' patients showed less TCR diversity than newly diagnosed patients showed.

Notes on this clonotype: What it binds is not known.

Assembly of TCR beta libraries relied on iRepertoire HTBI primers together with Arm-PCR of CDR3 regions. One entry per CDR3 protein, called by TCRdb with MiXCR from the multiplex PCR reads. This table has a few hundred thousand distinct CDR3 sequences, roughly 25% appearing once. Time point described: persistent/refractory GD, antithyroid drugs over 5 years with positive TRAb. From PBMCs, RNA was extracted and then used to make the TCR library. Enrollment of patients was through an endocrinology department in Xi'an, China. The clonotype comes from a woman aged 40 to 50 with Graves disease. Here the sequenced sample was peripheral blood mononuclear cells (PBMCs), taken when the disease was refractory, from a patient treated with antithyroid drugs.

Here the CDR3 DNA reads TGTGCCAGCAGCCCCTCCTCCCAGCGACGGGAGACCCAGTACTTC. Its protein product is CASSPSSQRRETQYF. The chain couples TRBV3-1 to TRBJ2-5; D remains unclear. Per germline, CDR1 LGHDT and CDR2 YNNKEL (reference sequence). This CDR3 is built from 15 residues. V lost 4 bases and J 5 bases, leaving 17 bases between the germline ends.